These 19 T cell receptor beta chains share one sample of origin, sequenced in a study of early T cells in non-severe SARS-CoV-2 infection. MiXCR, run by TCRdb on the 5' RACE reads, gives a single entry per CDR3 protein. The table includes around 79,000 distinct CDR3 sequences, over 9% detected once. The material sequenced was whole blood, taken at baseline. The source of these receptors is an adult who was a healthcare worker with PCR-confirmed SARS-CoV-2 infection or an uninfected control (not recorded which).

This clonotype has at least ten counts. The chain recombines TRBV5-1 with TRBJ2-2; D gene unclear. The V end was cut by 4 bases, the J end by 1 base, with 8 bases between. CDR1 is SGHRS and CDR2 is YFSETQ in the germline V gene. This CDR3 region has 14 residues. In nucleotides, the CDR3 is TGCGCCAGCAGCGCGACACTGAACACCGGGGAGCTGTTTTTT. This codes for CASSATLNTGELFF.

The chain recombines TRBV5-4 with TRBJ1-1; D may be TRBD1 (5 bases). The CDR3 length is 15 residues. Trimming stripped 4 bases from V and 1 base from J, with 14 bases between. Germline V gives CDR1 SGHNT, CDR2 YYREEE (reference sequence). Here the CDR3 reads CASSPLTVKNTEAFF. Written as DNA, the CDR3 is TGTGCCAGCAGCCCATTGACAGTTAAGAACACTGAAGCTTTCTTT. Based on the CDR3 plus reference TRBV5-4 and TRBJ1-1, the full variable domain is ETGVTQSPTHLIKTRGQQVTLRCSSQSGHNTVSWYQQALGQGPQFIFQYYREEENGRGNFPPRFSGLQFPNYSSELNVNALELDDSALYLCASSPLTVKNTEAFFGQGTRLTVV.

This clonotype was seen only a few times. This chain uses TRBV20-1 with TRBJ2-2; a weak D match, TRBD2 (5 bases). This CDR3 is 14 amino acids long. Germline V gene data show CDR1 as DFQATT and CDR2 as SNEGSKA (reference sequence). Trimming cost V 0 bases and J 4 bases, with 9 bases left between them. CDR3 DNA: TGCAGTGCTAGAGATCAACTAGTCACCGGGGAGCTGTTTTTT. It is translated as CSARDQLVTGELFF.

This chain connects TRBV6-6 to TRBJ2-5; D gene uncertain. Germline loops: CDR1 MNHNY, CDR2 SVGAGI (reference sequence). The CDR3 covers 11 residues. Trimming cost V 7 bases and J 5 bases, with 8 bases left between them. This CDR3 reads CASTLGETQYF. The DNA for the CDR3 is TGTGCCAGCACTCTCGGGGAGACCCAGTACTTC.

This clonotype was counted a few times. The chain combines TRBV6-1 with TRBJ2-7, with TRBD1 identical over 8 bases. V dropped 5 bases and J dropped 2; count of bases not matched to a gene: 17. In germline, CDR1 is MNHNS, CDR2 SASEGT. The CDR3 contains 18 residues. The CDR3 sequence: CASSLRLTGVLLTYEQYF. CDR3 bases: TGTGCCAGCAGTCTCCGCTTGACAGGGGTTTTGCTAACCTACGAGCAGTACTTC.

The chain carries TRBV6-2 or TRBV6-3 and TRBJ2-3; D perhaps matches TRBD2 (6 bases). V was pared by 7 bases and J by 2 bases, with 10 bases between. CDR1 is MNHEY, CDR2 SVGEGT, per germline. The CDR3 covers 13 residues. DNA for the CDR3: TGTGCCAGCACGGGGGAGACCACAGATACGCAGTATTTT. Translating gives CASTGETTDTQYF.

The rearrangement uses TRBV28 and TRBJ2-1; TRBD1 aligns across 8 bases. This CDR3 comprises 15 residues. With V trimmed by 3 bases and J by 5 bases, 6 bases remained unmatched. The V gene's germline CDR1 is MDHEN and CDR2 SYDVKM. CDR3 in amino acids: CASSFPQGVHNEQFF. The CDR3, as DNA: TGTGCCAGCAGTTTCCCACAGGGGGTACACAATGAGCAGTTCTTC.

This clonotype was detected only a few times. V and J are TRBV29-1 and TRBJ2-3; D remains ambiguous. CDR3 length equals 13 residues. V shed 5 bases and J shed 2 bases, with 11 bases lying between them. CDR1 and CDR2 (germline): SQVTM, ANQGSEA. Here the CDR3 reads CSVLQGPTDTQYF. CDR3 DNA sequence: TGCAGCGTTCTCCAAGGGCCCACAGATACGCAGTATTTT.

CDR3 DNA: TGTGCCAGCAAACAGAGACTTAACACTGAAGCTTTCTTT. Protein product: CASKQRLNTEAFF. The chain is built from TRBV12-3 or TRBV12-4 and TRBJ1-1, with D hard to call. The CDR3 has 13 residues. V lost 7 bases and J lost 2, with 11 bases in between.

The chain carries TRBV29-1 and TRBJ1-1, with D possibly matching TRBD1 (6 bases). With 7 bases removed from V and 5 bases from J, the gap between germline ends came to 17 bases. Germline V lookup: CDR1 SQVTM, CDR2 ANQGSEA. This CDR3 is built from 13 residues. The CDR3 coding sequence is TGCAGCGCCTCGGACAGAATTTTTACTGAAGCTTTCTTT. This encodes CSASDRIFTEAFF. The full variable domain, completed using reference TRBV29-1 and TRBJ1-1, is SAVISQKPSRDICQRGTSLTIQCQVDSQVTMMFWYRQQPGQSLTLIATANQGSEATYESGFVIDKFPISRPNLTFSTLTVSNMSPEDSSIYLCSASDRIFTEAFFGQGTRLTVV.

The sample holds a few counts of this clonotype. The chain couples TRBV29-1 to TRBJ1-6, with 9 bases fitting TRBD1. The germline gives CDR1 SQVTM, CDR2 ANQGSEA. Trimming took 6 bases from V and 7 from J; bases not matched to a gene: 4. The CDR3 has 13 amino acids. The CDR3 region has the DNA TGCAGCGTGGGGGACAGGGTAAATTCACCCCTCCACTTT. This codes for CSVGDRVNSPLHF.

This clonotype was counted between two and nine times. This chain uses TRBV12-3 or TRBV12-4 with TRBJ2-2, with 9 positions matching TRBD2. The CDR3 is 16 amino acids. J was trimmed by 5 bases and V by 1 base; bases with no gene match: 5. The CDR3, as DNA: TGTGCCAGCAGTTTAGGCGGGGGGGCCCAGACCGGGGAGCTGTTTTTT. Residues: CASSLGGGAQTGELFF.

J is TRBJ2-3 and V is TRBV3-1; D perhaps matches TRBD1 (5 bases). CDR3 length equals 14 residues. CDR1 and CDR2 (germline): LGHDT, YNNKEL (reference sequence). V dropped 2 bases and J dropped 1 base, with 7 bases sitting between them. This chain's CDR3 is CASSQPTGTDTQYF. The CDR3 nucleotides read TGTGCCAGCAGCCAACCGACAGGCACAGATACGCAGTATTTT.

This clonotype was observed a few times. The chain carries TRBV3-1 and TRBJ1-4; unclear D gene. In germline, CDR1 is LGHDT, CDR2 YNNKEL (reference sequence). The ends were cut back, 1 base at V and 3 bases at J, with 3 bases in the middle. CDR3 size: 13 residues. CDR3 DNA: TGTGCCAGCAGCCAAGTCCCTAATGAAAAACTGTTTTTT. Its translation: CASSQVPNEKLFF.

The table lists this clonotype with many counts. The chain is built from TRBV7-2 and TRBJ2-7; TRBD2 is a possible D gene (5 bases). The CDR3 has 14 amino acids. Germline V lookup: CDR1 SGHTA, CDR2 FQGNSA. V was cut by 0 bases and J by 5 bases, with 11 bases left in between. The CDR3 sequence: CASSLAPRGNEQYF. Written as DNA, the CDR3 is TGTGCCAGCAGCTTAGCCCCTCGGGGAAACGAGCAGTACTTC.

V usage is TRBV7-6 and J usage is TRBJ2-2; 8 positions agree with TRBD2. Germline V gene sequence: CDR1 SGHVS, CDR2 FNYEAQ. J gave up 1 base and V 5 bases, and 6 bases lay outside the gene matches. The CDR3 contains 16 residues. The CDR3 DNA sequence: TGTGCCAGCAGCACGAGCGGGGGAGAGAACACCGGGGAGCTGTTTTTT. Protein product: CASSTSGGENTGELFF.

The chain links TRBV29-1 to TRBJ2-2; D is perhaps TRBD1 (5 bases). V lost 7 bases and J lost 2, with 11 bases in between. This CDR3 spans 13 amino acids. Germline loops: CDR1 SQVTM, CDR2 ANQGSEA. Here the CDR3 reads CSATGQNTGELFF. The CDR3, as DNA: TGCAGCGCGACCGGACAAAACACCGGGGAGCTGTTTTTT.

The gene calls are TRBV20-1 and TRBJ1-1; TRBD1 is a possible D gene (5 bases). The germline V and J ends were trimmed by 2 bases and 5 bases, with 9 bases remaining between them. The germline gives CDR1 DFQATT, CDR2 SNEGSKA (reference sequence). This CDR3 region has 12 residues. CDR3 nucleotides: TGCAGTGCTAGACTCAGGGTTACTGAAGCTTTCTTT. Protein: CSARLRVTEAFF.

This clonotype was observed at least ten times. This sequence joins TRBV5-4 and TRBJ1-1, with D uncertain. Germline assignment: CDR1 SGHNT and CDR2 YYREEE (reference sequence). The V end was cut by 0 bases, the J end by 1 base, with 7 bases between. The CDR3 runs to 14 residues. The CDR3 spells CASSLEASNTEAFF. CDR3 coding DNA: TGTGCCAGCAGCTTGGAGGCCTCGAACACTGAAGCTTTCTTT.